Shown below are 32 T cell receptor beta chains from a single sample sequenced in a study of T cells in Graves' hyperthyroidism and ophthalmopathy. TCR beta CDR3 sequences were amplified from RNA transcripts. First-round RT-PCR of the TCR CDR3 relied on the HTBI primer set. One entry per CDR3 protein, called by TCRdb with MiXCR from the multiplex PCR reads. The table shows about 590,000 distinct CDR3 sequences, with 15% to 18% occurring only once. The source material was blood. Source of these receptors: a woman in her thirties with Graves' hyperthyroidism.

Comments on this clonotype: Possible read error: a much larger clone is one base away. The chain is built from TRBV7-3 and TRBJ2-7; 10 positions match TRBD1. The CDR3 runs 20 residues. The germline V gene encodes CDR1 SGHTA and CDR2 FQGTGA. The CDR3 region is CASSTNRDRGTPGPIYEQCF. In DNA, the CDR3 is TGTGCCAGCAGCACCAACCGGGACAGGGGCACCCCCGGGCCAATTTACGAGCAGTGCTTC.

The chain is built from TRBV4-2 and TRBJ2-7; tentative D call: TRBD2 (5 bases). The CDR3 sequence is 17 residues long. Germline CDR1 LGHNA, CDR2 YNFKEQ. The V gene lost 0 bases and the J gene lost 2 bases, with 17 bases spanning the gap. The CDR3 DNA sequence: TGTGCCAGCAGCCAAGATCCCCGAACTAGAACCGCCTACGAGCAGTACTTC. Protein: CASSQDPRTRTAYEQYF.

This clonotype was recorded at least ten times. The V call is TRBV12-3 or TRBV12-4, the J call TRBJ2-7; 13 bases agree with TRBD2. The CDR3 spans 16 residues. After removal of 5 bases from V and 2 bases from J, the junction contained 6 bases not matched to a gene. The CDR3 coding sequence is TGTGCCAGCAGTCGTCTTGGACTAGCGGGAGCCTACGAGCAGTACTTC. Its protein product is CASSRLGLAGAYEQYF.

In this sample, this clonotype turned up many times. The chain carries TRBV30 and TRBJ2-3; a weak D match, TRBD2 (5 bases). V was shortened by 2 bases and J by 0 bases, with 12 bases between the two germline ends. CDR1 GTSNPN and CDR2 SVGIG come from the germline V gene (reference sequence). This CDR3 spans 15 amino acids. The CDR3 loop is CAWSQPGFSTDTQYF. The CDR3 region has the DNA TGTGCCTGGAGTCAACCGGGATTTAGCACAGATACGCAGTATTTT.

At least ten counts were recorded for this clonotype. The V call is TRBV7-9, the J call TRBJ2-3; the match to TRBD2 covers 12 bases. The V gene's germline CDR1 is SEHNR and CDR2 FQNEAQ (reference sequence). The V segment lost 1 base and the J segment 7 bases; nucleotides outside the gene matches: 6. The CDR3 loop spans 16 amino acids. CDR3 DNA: TGTGCCAGCAGCTTAGGGCCTAGGACTAGCGGGAATACGCAGTATTTT. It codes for CASSLGPRTSGNTQYF.

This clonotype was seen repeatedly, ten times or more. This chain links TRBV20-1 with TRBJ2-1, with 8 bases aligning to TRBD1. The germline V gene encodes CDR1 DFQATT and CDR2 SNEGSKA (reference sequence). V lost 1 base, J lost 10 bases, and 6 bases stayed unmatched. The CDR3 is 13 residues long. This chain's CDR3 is CSARVGQGLEQFF. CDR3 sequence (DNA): TGCAGTGCTAGAGTCGGACAGGGCCTCGAGCAGTTCTTC.

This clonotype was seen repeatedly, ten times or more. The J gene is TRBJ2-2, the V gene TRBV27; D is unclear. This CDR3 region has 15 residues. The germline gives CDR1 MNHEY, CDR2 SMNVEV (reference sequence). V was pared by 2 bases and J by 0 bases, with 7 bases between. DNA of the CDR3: TGTGCCAGCAGTTTAGTAGGTTCGAACACCGGGGAGCTGTTTTTT. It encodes CASSLVGSNTGELFF.

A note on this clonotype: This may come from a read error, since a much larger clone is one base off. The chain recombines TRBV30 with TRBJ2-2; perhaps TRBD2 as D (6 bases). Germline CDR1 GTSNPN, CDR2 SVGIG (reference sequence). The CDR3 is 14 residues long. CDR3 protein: CAWMRRMNTGGLFF. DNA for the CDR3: TGTGCCTGGATGCGGCGGATGAACACCGGGGGGCTGTTTTTT.

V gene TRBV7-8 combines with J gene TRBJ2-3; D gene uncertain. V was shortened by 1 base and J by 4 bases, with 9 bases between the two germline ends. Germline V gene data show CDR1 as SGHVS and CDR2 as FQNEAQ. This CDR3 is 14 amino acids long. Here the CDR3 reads CASSLGQSSDTQYF. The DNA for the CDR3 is TGTGCCAGCAGCTTAGGACAATCGTCAGATACGCAGTATTTT.

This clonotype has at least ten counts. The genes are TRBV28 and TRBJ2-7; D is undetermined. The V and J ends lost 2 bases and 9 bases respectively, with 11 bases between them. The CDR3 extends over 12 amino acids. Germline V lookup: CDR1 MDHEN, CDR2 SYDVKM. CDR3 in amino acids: CASSLRTSGQYF. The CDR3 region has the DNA TGTGCCAGCAGTTTAAGGACCTCCGGGCAGTACTTC.

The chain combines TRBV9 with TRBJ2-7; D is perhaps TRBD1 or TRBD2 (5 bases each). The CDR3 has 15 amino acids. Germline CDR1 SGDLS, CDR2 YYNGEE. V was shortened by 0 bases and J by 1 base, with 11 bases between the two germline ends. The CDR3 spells CASSVDWDGSYEQYF. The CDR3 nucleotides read TGTGCCAGCAGCGTAGACTGGGACGGTTCCTACGAGCAGTACTTC.

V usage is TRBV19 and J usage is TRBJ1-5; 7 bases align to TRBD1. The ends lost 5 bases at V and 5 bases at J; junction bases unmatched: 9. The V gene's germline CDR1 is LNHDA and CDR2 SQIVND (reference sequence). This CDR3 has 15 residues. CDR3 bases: TGTGCCAGTAGTCCGGGGCAGGGGGTACATCAGCCCCAGCATTTT. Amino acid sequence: CASSPGQGVHQPQHF.

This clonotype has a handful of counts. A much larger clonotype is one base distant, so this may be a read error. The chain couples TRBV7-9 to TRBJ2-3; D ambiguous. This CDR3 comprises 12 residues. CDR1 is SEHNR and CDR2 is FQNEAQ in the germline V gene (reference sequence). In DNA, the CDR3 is TGTGCCAGCGGCTTAGTTTCAGATACGCAGTATTTT. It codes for CASGLVSDTQYF.

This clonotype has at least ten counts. This chain's CDR3 is CATSLGGRVDEQYF. The CDR3 nucleotides are TGTGCCACCAGCTTGGGCGGGAGAGTCGACGAGCAGTACTTC. J is TRBJ2-7 and V is TRBV15; 7 bases align to TRBD2. The CDR3 length is 14 residues. Germline V lookup: CDR1 LNHNV, CDR2 YYDKDF (reference sequence). The trim removed 5 bases at V and 5 bases at J, leaving 9 bases unmatched.

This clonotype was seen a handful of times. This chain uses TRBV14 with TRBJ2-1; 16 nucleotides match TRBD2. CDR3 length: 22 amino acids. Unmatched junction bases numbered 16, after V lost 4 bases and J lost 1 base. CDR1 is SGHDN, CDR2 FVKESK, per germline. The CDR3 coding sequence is TGTGCCAGCAGCCCGAAAAAACCCGGGACTAGCGGGAGGGCCGATTCCTACAATGAGCAGTTCTTC. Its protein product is CASSPKKPGTSGRADSYNEQFF.

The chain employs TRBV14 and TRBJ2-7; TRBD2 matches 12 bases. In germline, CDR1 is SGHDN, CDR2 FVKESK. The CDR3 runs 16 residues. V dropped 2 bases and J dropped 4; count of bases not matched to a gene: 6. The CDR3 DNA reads TGTGCCAGCAGCCAACTCCGGACTAGCGGGACTTACGAGCAGTACTTC. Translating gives CASSQLRTSGTYEQYF.

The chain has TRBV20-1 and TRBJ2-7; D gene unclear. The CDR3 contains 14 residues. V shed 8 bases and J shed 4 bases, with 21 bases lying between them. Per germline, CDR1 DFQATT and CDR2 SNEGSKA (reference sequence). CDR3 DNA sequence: TGCAGTCATCTCGGACGGTACCCCCGGTACGAGCAGTACTTC. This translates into CSHLGRYPRYEQYF.

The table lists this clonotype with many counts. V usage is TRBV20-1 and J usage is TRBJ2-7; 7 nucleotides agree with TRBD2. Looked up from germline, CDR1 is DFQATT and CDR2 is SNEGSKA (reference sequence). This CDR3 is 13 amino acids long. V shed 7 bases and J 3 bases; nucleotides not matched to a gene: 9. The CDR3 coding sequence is TGCAGTGTCCCCGGAAGGGAGGGCTACGAGCAGTACTTC. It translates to CSVPGREGYEQYF.

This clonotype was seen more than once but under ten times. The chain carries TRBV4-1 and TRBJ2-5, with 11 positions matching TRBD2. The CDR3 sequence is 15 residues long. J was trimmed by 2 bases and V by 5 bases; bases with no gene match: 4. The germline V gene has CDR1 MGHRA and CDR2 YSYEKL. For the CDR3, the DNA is TGCGCCAGCAGCAAAATAGCGGGAGGGCAAGAGACCCAGTACTTC. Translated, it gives CASSKIAGGQETQYF.

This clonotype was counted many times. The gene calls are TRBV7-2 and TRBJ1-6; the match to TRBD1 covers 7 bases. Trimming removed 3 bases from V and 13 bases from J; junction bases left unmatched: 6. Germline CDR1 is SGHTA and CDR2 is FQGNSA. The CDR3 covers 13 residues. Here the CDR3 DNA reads TGTGCCAGCAGCTTCTACAGGGGTTCCCCCCTCCACTTT. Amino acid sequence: CASSFYRGSPLHF.

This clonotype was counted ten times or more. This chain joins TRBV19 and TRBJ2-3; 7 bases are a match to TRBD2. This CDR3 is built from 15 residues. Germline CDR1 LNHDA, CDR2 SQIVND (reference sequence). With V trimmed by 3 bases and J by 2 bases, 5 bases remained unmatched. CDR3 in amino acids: CASSMASGSTDTQYF. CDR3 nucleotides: TGTGCCAGTAGTATGGCTAGCGGTTCCACAGATACGCAGTATTTT.

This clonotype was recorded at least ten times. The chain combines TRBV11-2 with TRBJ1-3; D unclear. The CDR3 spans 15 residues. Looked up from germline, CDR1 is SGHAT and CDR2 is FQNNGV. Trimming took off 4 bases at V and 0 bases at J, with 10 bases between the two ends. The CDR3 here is CASSSVLDSGNTIYF. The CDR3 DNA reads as TGTGCCAGCAGCTCGGTTCTGGACTCTGGAAACACCATATATTTT.

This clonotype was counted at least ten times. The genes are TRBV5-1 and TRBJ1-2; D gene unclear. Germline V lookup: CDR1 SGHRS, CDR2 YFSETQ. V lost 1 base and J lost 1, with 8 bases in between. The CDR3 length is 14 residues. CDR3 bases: TGCGCCAGCAGCTTGTGGGTTCTTAACTATGGCTACACCTTC. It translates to CASSLWVLNYGYTF.

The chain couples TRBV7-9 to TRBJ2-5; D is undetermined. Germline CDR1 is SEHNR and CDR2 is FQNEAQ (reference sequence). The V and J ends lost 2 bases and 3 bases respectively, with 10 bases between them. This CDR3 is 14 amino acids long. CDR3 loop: CASSLIGWKETQYF. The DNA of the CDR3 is TGTGCCAGCAGCTTAATCGGCTGGAAAGAGACCCAGTACTTC.

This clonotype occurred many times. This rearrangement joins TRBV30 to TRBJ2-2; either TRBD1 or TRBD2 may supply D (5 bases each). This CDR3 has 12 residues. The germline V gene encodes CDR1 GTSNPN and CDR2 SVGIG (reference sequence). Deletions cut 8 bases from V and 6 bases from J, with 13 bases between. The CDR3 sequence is CARLQGPGELFF. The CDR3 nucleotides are TGTGCCAGACTGCAGGGACCCGGGGAGCTGTTTTTT. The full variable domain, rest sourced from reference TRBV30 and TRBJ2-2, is SQTIHQWPATLVQPVGSPLSLECTVEGTSNPNLYWYRQAAGRGLQLLFYSVGIGQISSEVPQNLSASRPQDRQFILSSKKLLLSDSGFYLCARLQGPGELFFGEGSRLTVL.

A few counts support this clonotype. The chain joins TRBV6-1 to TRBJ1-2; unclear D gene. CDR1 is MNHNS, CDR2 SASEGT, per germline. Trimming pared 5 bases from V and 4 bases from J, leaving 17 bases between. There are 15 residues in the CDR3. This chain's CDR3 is CASSYYPGGGYGYTF. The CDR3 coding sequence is TGTGCCAGCAGTTATTACCCGGGAGGAGGCTATGGCTACACCTTC.

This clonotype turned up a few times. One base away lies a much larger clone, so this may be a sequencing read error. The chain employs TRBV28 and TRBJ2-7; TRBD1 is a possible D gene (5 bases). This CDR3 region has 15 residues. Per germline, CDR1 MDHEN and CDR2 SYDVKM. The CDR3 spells CASSLYADNRNEQHF. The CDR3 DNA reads TGTGCCAGCAGTTTATACGCGGACAATCGAAACGAGCAGCACTTC.

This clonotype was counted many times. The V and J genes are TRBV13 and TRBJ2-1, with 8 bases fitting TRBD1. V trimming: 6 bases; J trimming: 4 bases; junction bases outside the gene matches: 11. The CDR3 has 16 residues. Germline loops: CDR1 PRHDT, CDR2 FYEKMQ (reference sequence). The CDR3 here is CASSPPRGRLYNEQFF. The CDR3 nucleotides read TGTGCCAGCAGTCCACCCAGGGGGCGATTATACAATGAGCAGTTCTTC.

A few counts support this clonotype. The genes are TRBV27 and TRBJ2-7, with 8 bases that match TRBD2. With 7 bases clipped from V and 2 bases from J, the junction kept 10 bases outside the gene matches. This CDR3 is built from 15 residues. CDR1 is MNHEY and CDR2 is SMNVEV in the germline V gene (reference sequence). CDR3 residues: CASIILAEAPYEQYF. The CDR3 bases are TGTGCCAGCATTATACTAGCGGAAGCCCCCTACGAGCAGTACTTC.

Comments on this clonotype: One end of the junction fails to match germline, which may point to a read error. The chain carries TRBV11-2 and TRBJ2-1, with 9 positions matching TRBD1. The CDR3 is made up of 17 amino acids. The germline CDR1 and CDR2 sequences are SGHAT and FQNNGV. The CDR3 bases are TGTGCCAGCAACACCGATTACGGGACAGGGTGGGACAATGAGCAGCTCTTC. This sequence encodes CASNTDYGTGWDNEQLF.

This CDR3 reads CASRYVGLGQFF. The CDR3 bases are TGTGCCAGCAGGTATGTGGGACTGGGGCAGTTCTTC. This rearrangement joins TRBV6-2 or TRBV6-3 to TRBJ2-1; a weak D match, TRBD2 (6 bases). The germline V and J ends were trimmed by 6 bases and 12 bases, with 15 bases remaining between them. Germline CDR1 and CDR2: MNHEY and SVGEGT. The CDR3 has 12 residues.

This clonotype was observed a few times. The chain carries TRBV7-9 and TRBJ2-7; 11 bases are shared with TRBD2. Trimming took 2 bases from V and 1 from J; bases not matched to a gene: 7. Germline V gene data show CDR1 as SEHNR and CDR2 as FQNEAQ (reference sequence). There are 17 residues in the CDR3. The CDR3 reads CASSLQLAGVTSYEQYF. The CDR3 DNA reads TGTGCCAGCAGCTTACAACTAGCGGGAGTAACTTCCTACGAGCAGTACTTC.